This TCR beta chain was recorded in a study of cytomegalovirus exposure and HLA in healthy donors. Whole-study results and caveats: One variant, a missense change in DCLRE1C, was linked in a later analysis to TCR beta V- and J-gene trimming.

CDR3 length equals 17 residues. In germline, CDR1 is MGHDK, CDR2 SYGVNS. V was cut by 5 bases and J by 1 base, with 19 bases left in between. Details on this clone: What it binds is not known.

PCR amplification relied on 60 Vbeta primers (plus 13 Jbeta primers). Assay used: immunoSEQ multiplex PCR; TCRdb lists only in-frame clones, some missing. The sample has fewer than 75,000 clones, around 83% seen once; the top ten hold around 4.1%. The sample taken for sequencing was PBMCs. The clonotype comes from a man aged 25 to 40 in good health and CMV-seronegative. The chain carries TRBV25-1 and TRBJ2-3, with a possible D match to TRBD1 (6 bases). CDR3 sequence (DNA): TGTGCCAGCAGTCCCCGATTAGGGGGAAATGGCACAGATACGCAGTATTTT. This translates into CASSPRLGGNGTDTQYF.